This T cell receptor (beta chain) emerged from a study of T cells in Graves' hyperthyroidism and ophthalmopathy. Study findings and constraints: Appearing also in blood were most of the thyroid clonotypes expanded above 0.001. In validation, the model predicted ophthalmopathy. These predictions came a median about 6 months before onset.

Calling Graves' hyperthyroidism stable meant ophthalmopathy did not progress within 18 months. Uncontrolled infection, other autoimmune disease, pregnancy and lactation each barred patients from inclusion. This clonotype was counted at least ten times. Its antigen is not identified. RNA transcripts were the template for amplifying TCR beta CDR3 regions. First-round RT-PCR of the TCR CDR3 relied on the HTBI primer set. TCRdb used MiXCR to reprocess the multiplex PCR reads, holding one entry per CDR3 protein. The sample contains hundreds of thousands of distinct CDR3 sequences, roughly 37% of which appear only once. CDR1 DFQATT and CDR2 SNEGSKA come from the germline V gene (reference sequence). This CDR3 spans 14 amino acids. V was cut by 6 bases and J by 4 bases, with 19 bases left in between.

The chain has TRBV20-1 and TRBJ2-7; D may correspond to TRBD1 or TRBD2 (5 bases each). The receptor was isolated from a man aged 18 to 29 with Graves' hyperthyroidism. The sequenced sample consisted of blood. CDR3 bases: TGCAGTGCCTCTGGTGGGATCGGGGCGTACGAGCAGTACTTC. Translating gives CSASGGIGAYEQYF.